This T cell receptor (beta chain) was captured in a study of CD8+ T cells in alopecia areata. Whole-study context: Scoring of severity for treated patients was based on percentage of affected scalp area.

Following RNA extraction, reverse transcription yielded cDNA that acted as the sequencing template. Method: immunoSEQ multiplex PCR; TCRdb's copy keeps in-frame clones and lacks some. The sample includes about 120,000 clones, about 50% seen only once; the top ten take 0.46%. Treatment of the sample: oral pan-JAK inhibitor, 5-10 mg twice daily. Collection of lesional scalp punch biopsies and peripheral blood was performed in alopecia areata patients. The sequence was collected from a human donor with alopecia areata. The sample was CD4+ T cells sorted from blood, taken at week 4, from a patient treated with tofacitinib.

Written as DNA, the CDR3 is TGTGCCAGCAGCAGACCAAAGACCCAGTACTTC. The encoded protein is CASSRPKTQYF. V gene TRBV14 combines with J gene TRBJ2-5; no clear D gene. The CDR3 runs to 11 residues. Looked up from germline, CDR1 is SGHDN and CDR2 is FVKESK. Trimming cost V 5 bases and J 6 bases, with 7 bases left between them. Filled out from reference TRBV14 and TRBJ2-5, the complete variable domain reads EAGVTQFPSHSVIEKGQTVTLRCDPISGHDNLYWYRRVMGKEIKFLLHFVKESKQDESGMPNNRFLAERTGGTYSTLKVQPAELEDSGVYFCASSRPKTQYFGPGTRLLVL.